This TCR beta chain was profiled in a study of cytomegalovirus exposure and HLA in healthy donors. This CDR3 region has 15 residues. Germline V gives CDR1 LNHNV, CDR2 YYDKDF (reference sequence). As for this clone: Its antigen is unknown. Germline is not matched at one junction end, which may reflect a read error.

With 60 Vbeta and 13 Jbeta primers, the PCR was carried out. The data were produced by immunoSEQ multiplex PCR, yet TCRdb's version contains in-frame clones alone and is incomplete. The table lists roughly 140,000 clones, over 60% of them singletons. General study results and limits: Accurate prediction of HLA-A and HLA-B alleles (for most subjects) was reportedly achieved from TCR beta sequences.

This chain links TRBV15 with TRBJ1-5, with 7 bases lining up with TRBD1. The sequence derives from a man in his forties or fifties in good health and CMV-seronegative. The sample taken for sequencing was PBMCs. In nucleotides, the CDR3 is TGTGCCACCAGCAGAGCTGGGCAGGGGGGTCAGCCCCAGAATTTT. Its translation is CATSRAGQGGQPQNF.